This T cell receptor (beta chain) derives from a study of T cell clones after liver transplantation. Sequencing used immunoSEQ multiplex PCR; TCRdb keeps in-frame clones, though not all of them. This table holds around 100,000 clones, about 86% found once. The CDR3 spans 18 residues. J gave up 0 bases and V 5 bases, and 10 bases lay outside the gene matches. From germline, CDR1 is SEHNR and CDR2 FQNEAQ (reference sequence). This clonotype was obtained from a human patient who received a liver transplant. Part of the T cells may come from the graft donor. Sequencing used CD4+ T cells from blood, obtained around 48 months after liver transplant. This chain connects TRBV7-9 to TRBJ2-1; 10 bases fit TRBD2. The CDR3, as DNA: TGTGCCAGCAGCCTCATACGAGCGGGGGGGAACTCCTACAATGAGCAGTTCTTC. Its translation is CASSLIRAGGNSYNEQFF.